Here is one TCR beta chain with its context. As yet, its antigen is unknown. Germline CDR1 reads MGHRA; CDR2 reads YSYEKL. Trimming took 0 bases from V and 6 from J, leaving 14 bases between them. The CDR3 runs to 15 residues. These data are taken from a study of cytomegalovirus exposure and HLA in healthy donors. Study-level results: High sensitivity and specificity were reportedly achieved when the classifier diagnosed cytomegalovirus status. In a later analysis, HLA-C alleles had the fewest associated TCRs, DRB1 alleles the most.

The PCR employed 60 Vbeta primers together with 13 Jbeta primers. Sequenced by immunoSEQ multiplex PCR; TCRdb stores in-frame clones only, minus some. The sample contains 160,000 or so clones, 70% of which appear only once. V is TRBV4-1 and J is TRBJ1-1, with D possibly being TRBD1 (5 bases). The sequencing sample was made of PBMCs. This TCR was sampled from a man in his late teens or twenties in good health and CMV-seropositive. Here the CDR3 DNA reads TGCGCCAGCAGCCAAGAGCCGGGGGTAAGTGCTGAAGCTTTCTTT. This translates into CASSQEPGVSAEAFF.